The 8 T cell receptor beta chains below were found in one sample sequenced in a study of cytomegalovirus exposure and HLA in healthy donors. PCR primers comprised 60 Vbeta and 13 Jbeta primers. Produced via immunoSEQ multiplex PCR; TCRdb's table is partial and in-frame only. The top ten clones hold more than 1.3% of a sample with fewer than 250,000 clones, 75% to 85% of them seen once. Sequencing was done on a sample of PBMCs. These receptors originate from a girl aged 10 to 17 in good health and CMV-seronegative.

The CDR3 region has the DNA TGTGCCAGCTCACCGGACAGGTACCTTGTGAGCTACACCTTC. Translation gives CASSPDRYLVSYTF. The J gene is TRBJ1-2, the V gene TRBV18; 7 nucleotides match TRBD1. The CDR3 runs 14 residues. The junction had 10 bases not matched to a gene; V was cut back by 3 bases and J by 9 bases. Germline CDR1 is KGHSH and CDR2 is LQKENI.

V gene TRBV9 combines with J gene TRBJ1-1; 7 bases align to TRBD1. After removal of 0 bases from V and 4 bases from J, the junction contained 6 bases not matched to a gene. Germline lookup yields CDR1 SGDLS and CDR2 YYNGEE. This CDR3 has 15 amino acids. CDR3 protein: CASSVEAGGLTEAFF. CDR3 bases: TGTGCCAGCAGCGTAGAGGCAGGGGGTCTCACTGAAGCTTTCTTT.

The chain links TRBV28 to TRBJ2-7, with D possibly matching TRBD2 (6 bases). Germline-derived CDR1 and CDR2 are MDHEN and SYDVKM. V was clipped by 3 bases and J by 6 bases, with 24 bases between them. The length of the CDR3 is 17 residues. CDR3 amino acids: CASSFSPALPGGAEQYF. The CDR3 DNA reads TGTGCCAGCAGTTTCTCCCCCGCTCTACCCGGCGGGGCCGAGCAGTACTTC.

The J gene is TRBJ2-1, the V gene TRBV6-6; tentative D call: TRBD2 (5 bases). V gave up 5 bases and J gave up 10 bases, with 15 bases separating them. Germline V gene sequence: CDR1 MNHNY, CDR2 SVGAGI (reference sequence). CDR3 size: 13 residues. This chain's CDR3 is CASSPTPGKEQFF. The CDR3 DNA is TGTGCCAGCAGTCCGACTCCGGGGAAGGAGCAGTTCTTC.

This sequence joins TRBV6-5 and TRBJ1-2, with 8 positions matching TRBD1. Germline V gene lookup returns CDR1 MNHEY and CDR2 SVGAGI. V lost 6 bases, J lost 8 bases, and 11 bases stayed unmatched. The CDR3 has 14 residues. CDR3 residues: CASSTGTGYSGYTF. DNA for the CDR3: TGTGCCAGCAGCACCGGGACAGGCTACTCCGGCTACACCTTC.

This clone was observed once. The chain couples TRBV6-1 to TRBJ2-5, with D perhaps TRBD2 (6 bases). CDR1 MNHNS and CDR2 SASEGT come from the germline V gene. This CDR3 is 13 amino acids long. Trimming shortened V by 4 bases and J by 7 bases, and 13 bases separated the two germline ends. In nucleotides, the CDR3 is TGTGCCAGCAGTGGCGGGACTTCAATGACCCAGTACTTC. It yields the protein CASSGGTSMTQYF.

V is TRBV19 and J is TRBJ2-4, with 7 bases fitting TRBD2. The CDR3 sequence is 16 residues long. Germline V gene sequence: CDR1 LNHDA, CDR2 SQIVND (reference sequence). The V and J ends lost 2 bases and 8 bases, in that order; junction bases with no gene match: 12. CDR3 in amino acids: CASSILGLGLADIQYF. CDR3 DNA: TGTGCCAGTAGTATATTGGGGTTGGGGCTAGCGGACATTCAGTACTTC.

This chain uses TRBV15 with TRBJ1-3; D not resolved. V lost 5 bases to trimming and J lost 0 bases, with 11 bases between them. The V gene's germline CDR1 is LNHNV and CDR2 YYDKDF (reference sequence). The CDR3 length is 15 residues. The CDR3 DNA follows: TGTGCCACCAGCGCCGACACAAGCTCTGGAAACACCATATATTTT. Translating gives CATSADTSSGNTIYF.